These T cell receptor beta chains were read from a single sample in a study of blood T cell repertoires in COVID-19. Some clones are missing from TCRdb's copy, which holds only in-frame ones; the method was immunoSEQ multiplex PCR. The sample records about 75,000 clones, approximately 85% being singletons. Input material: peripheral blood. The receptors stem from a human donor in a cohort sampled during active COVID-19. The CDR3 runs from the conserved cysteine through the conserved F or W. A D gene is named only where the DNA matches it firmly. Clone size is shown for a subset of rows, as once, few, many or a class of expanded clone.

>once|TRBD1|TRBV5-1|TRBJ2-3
TGCGCCAGCAGCTCGGCAGGGGGCGCAGATACGCAGTATTTT
CASSSAGGADTQYF
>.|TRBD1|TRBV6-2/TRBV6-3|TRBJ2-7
TGTGCCAGCAGTTACGGGACAGGGGTTAGTGAGCAGTACTTC
CASSYGTGVSEQYF
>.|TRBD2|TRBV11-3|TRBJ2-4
TGTGCCAGCAGCCATTCTTGGGGGAGGGTCAAAAACATTCAGTACTTC
CASSHSWGRVKNIQYF
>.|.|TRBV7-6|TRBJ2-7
TGTGCCAGCAGCCCCGGGGAGGTAGTTGGGGGGTCGCACGAGCAGTACTTC
CASSPGEVVGGSHEQYF
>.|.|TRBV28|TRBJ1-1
TGTGCCAGCAGTTTACCCATGAACACTGAAGCTTTCTTT
CASSLPMNTEAFF
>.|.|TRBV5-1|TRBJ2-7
TGCGCCAGCTCCAGAACACAGGGTTACGAGCAGTACTTC
CASSRTQGYEQYF
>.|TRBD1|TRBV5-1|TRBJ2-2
TGCGCCAGCAGCTTGGGGGACAGATACACCGGGGAGCTGTTTTTT
CASSLGDRYTGELFF
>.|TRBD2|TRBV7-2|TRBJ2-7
TGTGCCAGCAGCTTAGACCGGGAGGGCATTGAGCAGTACTTC
CASSLDREGIEQYF
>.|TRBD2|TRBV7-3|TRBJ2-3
TGTGCCAGCAGCTTAGCGGGGGGGAACACAGATACGCAGTATTTT
CASSLAGGNTDTQYF
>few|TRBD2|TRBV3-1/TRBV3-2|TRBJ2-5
TGTGCCAGCAGCCCGGGACTAGCGCGTAAAGAGACCCAGTACTTC
CASSPGLARKETQYF
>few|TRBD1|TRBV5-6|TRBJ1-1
TGTGCCAGCAGCCCGGGACAGGGGTCCTCTGAAGCTTTCTTT
CASSPGQGSSEAFF
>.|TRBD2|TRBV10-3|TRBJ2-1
TGTGCCATCAGTTCAAGCGGGAGTCCCAATGAGCAGTTCTTC
CAISSSGSPNEQFF
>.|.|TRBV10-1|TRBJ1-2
TGCGCCAGCACCCCTGAAAAAGCGGGGAGCGATGGCTACACCTTC
CASTPEKAGSDGYTF
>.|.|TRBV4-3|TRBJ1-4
TGCGCCAGCAGCCAAGGGGGGGGAAGCCTCTGGGAAAAACTGTTTTTT
CASSQGGGSLWEKLFF
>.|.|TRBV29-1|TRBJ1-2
TGCAGCGCCGGAGGGGGGGTCTATGGCTACACCTTC
CSAGGGVYGYTF
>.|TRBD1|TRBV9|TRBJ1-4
TGTGCCAGCAGCGTAGGTCCAGGGGGCACTGAAAAACTGTTTTTT
CASSVGPGGTEKLFF
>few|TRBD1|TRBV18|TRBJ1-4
TGTGCCAGCTCACCACAAGGACAGGGGGCGGGTGAAAAACTGTTTTTT
CASSPQGQGAGEKLFF
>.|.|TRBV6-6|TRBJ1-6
TGTGCCAGCAACGACGGGGACGGAGGGAATTCACCCCTCCACTTT
CASNDGDGGNSPLHF
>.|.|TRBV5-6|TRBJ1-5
TGTGCCAGCAGCTCCCCAGGGGCGTTTAGCAATCAGCCCCAGCATTTT
CASSSPGAFSNQPQHF
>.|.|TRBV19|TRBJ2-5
TGTGCCACTAGGTTCGACCAAGAGACCCAGTACTTC
CATRFDQETQYF
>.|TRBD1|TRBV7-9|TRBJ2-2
TGTGCCAGCAGCTTAGTGGTGACAGGGTGGTATGGGGAGCTGTTTTTT
CASSLVVTGWYGELFF
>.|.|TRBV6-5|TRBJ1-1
TGTGCCAGCAGTTACCGAACAGGGTCTTATGAAGCTTTCTTT
CASSYRTGSYEAFF
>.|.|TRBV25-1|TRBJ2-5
TGTGCCAGCAGTGAAAGTGGAGGTCAAGAGACCCAGTACTTC
CASSESGGQETQYF
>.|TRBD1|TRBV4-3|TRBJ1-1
TGCGCCAGCAGCAACAGGGGTGACACTGAAGCTTTCTTT
CASSNRGDTEAFF
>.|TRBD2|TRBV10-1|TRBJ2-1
TGCGCCAGCAATACTAGCGGGGGGTCCTACAATGAGCAGTTCTTC
CASNTSGGSYNEQFF
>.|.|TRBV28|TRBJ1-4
TGTGCCAGCAGTCCAGCGGGCTCTCGGGAAAAACTGTTTTTT
CASSPAGSREKLFF
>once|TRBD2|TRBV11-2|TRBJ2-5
TGTGCCAGCAGCCTCCACTTTCCGGGACTAGCGGGGAACCAAGAGACCCAGTACTTC
CASSLHFPGLAGNQETQYF
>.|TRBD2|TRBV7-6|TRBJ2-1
TGTGCCAGCAGCTTAGATCTAGCGGAGAGCTCCTACAATGAGCAGTTCTTC
CASSLDLAESSYNEQFF
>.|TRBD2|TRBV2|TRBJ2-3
TGTGCCAGCACTCAGCGGGGGGTCACAGATACGCAGTATTTT
CASTQRGVTDTQYF
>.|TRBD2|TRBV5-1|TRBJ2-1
TGCGCCAGCAGCTTGGGGGGGATGATGACTAGCGGGAGAATATATGAGCAGTTCTTC
CASSLGGMMTSGRIYEQFF
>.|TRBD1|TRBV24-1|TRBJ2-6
TGTGCCACCAGTGACCGGACAGGGGCTGGGGCCAACGTCCTGACTTTC
CATSDRTGAGANVLTF
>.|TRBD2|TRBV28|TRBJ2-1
TGTGCCAGCACCTTGAGAAGCGGGACTTACAATGAGCAGTTCTTC
CASTLRSGTYNEQFF
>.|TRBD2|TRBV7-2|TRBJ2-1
TGTGCCAGCAGCTCCAAGCGGGGGACCTACAATGAGCAGTTCTTC
CASSSKRGTYNEQFF
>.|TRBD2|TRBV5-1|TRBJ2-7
TGCGCCAGCAGCTTGGTGCCCGGACTAGCGGGGGCTCCCTCCTACGAGCAGTACTTC
CASSLVPGLAGAPSYEQYF
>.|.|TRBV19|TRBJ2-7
TGTGCCAGTAGCGTACGGGACTTCCCCTACGAGCAGTACTTC
CASSVRDFPYEQYF
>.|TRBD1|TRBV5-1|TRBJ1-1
TGCGCCAGCAGCTCAGCAGGGGGTGGGACTGAAGCTTTCTTT
CASSSAGGGTEAFF
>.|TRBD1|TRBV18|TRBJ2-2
TGTGCCAGCTCCCAAGCGACAGGGAAGACCGGGGAGCTGTTTTTT
CASSQATGKTGELFF
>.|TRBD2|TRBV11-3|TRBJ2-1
TGTGCCAGCAGCTTAGAATGGGGACCGGGACTAGCGCAATCGTATGAGCAGTTCTTC
CASSLEWGPGLAQSYEQFF
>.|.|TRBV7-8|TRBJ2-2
TGTGCCAGCAGCTCTGCGAACACCGGGGAGCTGTTTTTT
CASSSANTGELFF
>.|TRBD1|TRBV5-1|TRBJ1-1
TGCGCCAGCAGCTTGAGAGGACAGGAGAACACTGAAGCTTTCTTT
CASSLRGQENTEAFF
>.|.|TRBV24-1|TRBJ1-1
TGTGCCACCGCGGGTGACGAGGGTAGCACTGAAGCTTTCTTT
CATAGDEGSTEAFF
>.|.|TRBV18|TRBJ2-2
TGTGCCAGCTCACCAACAGGGTCAACCGGGGAGCTGTTTTTT
CASSPTGSTGELFF
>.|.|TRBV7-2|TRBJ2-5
TGTGCCAGCAGCTTAGCGGGGGCTCCCCAAGAGACCCAGTACTTC
CASSLAGAPQETQYF
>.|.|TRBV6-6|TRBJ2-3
TGTGCCAGCAGTACCCTCAGGGGGGAGGGCACAGATACGCAGTATTTT
CASSTLRGEGTDTQYF
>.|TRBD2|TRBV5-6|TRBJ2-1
TGTGCCAGCAGCTGGCTAGCGGGCGCGGACAATGAGCAGTTCTTC
CASSWLAGADNEQFF
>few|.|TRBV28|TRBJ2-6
TGTGCCAGCAGTTCAACTCGGGGGTCTGGGGCCAACGTCCTGACTTTC
CASSSTRGSGANVLTF
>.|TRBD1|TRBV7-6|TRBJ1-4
TGTGCCAGCAGCTTAGAGGCGGGACAGGGTGGGGAAAAACTGTTTTTT
CASSLEAGQGGEKLFF
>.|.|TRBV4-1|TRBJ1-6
TGCGCCAGCAGCCAACGGACAGCGCTTAATTCACCCCTCCACTTT
CASSQRTALNSPLHF
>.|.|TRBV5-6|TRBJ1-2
TGTGCCAGCACCTCCGGGGGGAATGATGGCTACACCTTC
CASTSGGNDGYTF
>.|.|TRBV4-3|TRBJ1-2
TGCGCCAGCAGCCAAGATCTAACGTATGGCTACACCTTC
CASSQDLTYGYTF
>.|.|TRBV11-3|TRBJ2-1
TGTGCCAGCAGCTCACCGACTCAGGGGCTAGCCTATGAGCAGTTCTTC
CASSSPTQGLAYEQFF